The table lists the clone carrying this T cell receptor beta chain with a count of one. Its antigen remains unknown. Described treatment: oral pan-JAK inhibitor, 5-10 mg twice daily. PBMC-derived CD4+ and CD8+ T cells were sorted. cDNA prepared by RNA extraction and subsequent reverse transcription served as the template for sequencing. Here immunoSEQ multiplex PCR was the method, and the copy in TCRdb shows in-frame clones only, minus some. The data show more than 85,000 clones, with around 55% seen just once and around 15% held by the top ten. This CDR3 has 14 amino acids. Germline V gene data show CDR1 as SEHNR and CDR2 as FQNEAQ (reference sequence). Trimming pared 5 bases from V and 3 bases from J, leaving 13 bases between. This sample was taken from a study of CD8+ T cells in alopecia areata. Study outcomes and limitations: Patients showed less clear TCR sequence sharing than mice, possibly partly because of HLA diversity. It was lesional scalp, especially alopecia totalis/universalis, that showed higher clonality than normal scalp.

This sequence joins TRBV7-9 and TRBJ1-2; D unresolved. Source: CD8+ T cells sorted from blood, taken at week 4, from a patient treated with tofacitinib. This clonotype was obtained from a human donor with alopecia areata. The CDR3 region has the DNA TGTGCCAGCAGCCATCCTAACACCTACTATGGCTACACCTTC. Translated: CASSHPNTYYGYTF.